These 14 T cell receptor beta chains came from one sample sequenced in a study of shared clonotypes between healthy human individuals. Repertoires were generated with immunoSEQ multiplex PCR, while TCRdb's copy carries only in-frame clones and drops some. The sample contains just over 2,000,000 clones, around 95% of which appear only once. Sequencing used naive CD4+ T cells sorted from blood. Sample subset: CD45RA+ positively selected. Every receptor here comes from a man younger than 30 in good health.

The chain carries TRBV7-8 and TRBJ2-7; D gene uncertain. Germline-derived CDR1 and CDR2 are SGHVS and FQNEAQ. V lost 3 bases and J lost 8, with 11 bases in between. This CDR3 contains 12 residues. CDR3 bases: TGTGCCAGCAGCTTTTTTAGTACTCAGCAGTACTTC. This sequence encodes CASSFFSTQQYF.

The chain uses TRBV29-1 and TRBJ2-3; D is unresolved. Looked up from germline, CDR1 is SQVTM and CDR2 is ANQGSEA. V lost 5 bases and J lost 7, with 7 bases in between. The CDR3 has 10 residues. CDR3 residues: CSVQENTQYF. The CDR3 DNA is TGCAGCGTTCAGGAGAATACGCAGTATTTT.

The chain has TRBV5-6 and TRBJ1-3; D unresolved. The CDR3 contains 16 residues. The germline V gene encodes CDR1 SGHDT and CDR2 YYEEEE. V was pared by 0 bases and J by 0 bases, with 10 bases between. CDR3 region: CASSLGPQSSGNTIYF. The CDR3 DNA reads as TGTGCCAGCAGCTTGGGGCCTCAGAGCTCTGGAAACACCATATATTTT. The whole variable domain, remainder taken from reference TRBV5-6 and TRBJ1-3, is DAGVTQSPTHLIKTRGQQVTLRCSPKSGHDTVSWYQQALGQGPQFIFQYYEEEERQRGNFPDRFSGHQFPNYSSELNVNALLLGDSALYLCASSLGPQSSGNTIYFGEGSWLTVV.

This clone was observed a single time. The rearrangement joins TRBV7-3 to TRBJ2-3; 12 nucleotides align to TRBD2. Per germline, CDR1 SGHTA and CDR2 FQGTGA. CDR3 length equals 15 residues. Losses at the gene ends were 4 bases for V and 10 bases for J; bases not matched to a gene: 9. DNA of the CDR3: TGTGCCAGCAGCTCCTCTCCTAGCGGGGGGGCTGCGCAGTATTTT. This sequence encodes CASSSSPSGGAAQYF.

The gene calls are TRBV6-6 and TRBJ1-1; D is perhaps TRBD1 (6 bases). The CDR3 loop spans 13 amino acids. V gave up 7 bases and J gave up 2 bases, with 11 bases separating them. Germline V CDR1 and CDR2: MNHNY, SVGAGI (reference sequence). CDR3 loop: CASTKQGNTEAFF. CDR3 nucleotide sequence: TGTGCCAGCACTAAACAGGGTAACACTGAAGCTTTCTTT.

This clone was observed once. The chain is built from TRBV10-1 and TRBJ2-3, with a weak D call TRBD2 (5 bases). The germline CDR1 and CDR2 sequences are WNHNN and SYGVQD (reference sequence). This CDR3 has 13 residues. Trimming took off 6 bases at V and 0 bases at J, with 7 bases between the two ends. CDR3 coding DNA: TGCGCCAGCAGCCCGGGGAGCACAGATACGCAGTATTTT. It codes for CASSPGSTDTQYF.

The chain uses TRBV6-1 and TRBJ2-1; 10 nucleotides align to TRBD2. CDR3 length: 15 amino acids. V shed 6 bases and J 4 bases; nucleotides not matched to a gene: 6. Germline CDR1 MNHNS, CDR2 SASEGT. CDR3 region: CASRELAGAYNEQFF. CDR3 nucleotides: TGTGCCAGCAGAGAGCTAGCGGGGGCATACAATGAGCAGTTCTTC.

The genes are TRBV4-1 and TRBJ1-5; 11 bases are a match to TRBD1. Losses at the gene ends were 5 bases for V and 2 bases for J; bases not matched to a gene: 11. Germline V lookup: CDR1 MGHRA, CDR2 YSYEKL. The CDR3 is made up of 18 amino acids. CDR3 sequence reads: CASSVGQGGIYGNQPQHF. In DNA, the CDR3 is TGCGCCAGCAGCGTGGGACAGGGGGGGATATATGGCAATCAGCCCCAGCATTTT.

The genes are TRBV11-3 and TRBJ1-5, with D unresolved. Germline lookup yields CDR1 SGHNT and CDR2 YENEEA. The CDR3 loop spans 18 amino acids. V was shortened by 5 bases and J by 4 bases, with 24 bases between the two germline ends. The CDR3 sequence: CASSGERAATAKNQPQHF. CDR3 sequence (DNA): TGTGCCAGCAGCGGAGAACGGGCCGCCACGGCTAAGAATCAGCCCCAGCATTTT.

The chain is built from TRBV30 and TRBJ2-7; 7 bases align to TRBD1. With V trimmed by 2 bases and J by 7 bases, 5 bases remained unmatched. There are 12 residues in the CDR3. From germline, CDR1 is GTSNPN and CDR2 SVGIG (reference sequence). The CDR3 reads CAWSPTGREQYF. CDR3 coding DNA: TGTGCCTGGAGTCCGACAGGGCGAGAGCAGTACTTC.

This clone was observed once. The CDR3 nucleotides are TGCGCCAGCAGCTTGGTGGGGACAGGGATTGGCTACACCTTC. Its translation: CASSLVGTGIGYTF. This rearrangement joins TRBV5-1 to TRBJ1-2, with 9 bases lining up with TRBD1. V lost 0 bases to trimming and J lost 7 bases; unmatched junction nucleotides: 4. The CDR3 runs to 14 residues. Germline CDR1 SGHRS, CDR2 YFSETQ.

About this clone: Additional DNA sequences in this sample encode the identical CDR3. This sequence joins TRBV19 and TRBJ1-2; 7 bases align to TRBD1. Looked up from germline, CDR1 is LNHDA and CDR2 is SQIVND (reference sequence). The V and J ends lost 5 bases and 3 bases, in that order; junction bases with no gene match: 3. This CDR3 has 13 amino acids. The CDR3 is CASSRQGDYGYTF. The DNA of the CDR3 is TGTGCCAGTAGTCGACAGGGCGACTATGGCTACACCTTC.

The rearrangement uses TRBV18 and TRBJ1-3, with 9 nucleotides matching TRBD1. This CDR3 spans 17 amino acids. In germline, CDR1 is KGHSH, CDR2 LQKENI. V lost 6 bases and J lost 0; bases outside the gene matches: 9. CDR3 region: CASSRGQGHSSGNTIYF. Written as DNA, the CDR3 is TGTGCCAGCTCCCGGGGACAGGGCCATAGCTCTGGAAACACCATATATTTT. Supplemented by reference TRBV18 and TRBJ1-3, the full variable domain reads NAGVMQNPRHLVRRRGQEARLRCSPMKGHSHVYWYRQLPEEGLKFMVYLQKENIIDESGMPKERFSAEFPKEGPSILRIQQVVRGDSAAYFCASSRGQGHSSGNTIYFGEGSWLTVV.

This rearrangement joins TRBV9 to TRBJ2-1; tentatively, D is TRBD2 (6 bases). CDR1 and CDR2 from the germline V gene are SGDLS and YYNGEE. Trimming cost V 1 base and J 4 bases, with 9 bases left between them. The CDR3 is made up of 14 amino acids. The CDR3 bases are TGTGCCAGCAGCGTAACGGGACTGTACAATGAGCAGTTCTTC. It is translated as CASSVTGLYNEQFF.